The rows below give T cell receptor beta chains drawn from one sample of a study of cytomegalovirus exposure and HLA in healthy donors. Data came from immunoSEQ multiplex PCR; TCRdb stores just in-frame clones and leaves some out. This sample's table has tens of thousands of clones. Sample: PBMCs. All receptors come from an older woman in good health and CMV-seronegative. Both conserved end residues are part of each CDR3. D genes are given only for firm matches.

CDR3: CASILLRDSPYEQYF; DNA: TGTGCCAGCATTCTGCTCCGGGACAGTCCCTACGAGCAGTACTTC; D: TRBD1; V: TRBV27; J: TRBJ2-7
CDR3: CASSLPGTGGAEYF; DNA: TGTGCCAGCAGCTTGCCCGGGACAGGGGGCGCAGAGTACTTC; D: TRBD1; V: TRBV5-5; J: TRBJ2-7
CDR3: CASSGTHNEQFF; DNA: TGTGCCAGCAGCGGGACTCACAATGAGCAGTTCTTC; D: -; V: TRBV7-6; J: TRBJ2-1
CDR3: CAWSSGSQQPQHF; DNA: TGTGCCTGGAGTTCGGGGTCACAACAGCCCCAGCATTTT; D: -; V: TRBV30; J: TRBJ1-5
CDR3: CASSRQDTGNTIYF; DNA: TGTGCCAGCAGCCGTCAGGATACTGGAAACACCATATATTTT; D: -; V: TRBV16; J: TRBJ1-3
CDR3: CASSTRRGKNSYEQYF; DNA: TGTGCCAGCAGCACCAGACGGGGGAAAAACTCCTACGAGCAGTACTTC; D: -; V: TRBV28; J: TRBJ2-7
CDR3: CASSQRSIYTF; DNA: TGTGCCAGCAGCCAGAGGTCGATCTACACCTTC; D: -; V: TRBV6-1; J: TRBJ1-2
CDR3: CASSSQGPDRVSYEQYF; DNA: TGTGCTAGCAGCTCTCAAGGCCCCGACAGGGTCTCCTACGAGCAGTACTTC; D: TRBD1; V: TRBV7-7; J: TRBJ2-7
CDR3: CASSELAGVGETQYF; DNA: TGCGCCAGCAGTGAGCTAGCGGGAGTGGGCGAGACCCAGTACTTC; D: TRBD2; V: TRBV10-2; J: TRBJ2-5
CDR3: CASSSQQETQYF; DNA: TGTGCCAGCAGTTCACAGCAAGAGACCCAGTACTTC; D: -; V: TRBV28; J: TRBJ2-5
CDR3: CASGNTFLSTDTQYF; DNA: TGTGCCAGCGGCAATACATTCTTAAGCACAGATACGCAGTATTTT; D: -; V: TRBV6-5; J: TRBJ2-3
CDR3: CASSTTGLAEGEQFF; DNA: TGTGCCAGCAGCACGACTGGACTAGCGGAAGGTGAGCAGTTCTTC; D: TRBD2; V: TRBV9; J: TRBJ2-1
CDR3: CASSKPGGTNEKLFF; DNA: TGTGCCAGCAGTAAACCGGGGGGGACTAATGAAAAACTGTTTTTT; D: -; V: TRBV28; J: TRBJ1-4
CDR3: CASSPQQNTEAFF; DNA: TGTGCCAGCAGTCCACAACAGAACACTGAAGCTTTCTTT; D: -; V: TRBV7-3; J: TRBJ1-1
CDR3: CSVEGQMNTEAFF; DNA: TGCAGCGTTGAAGGGCAGATGAACACTGAAGCTTTCTTT; D: -; V: TRBV29-1; J: TRBJ1-1
CDR3: CASSLGAGVMNTEAFF; DNA: TGCGCCAGCAGCTTGGGGGCAGGGGTTATGAACACTGAAGCTTTCTTT; D: -; V: TRBV5-1; J: TRBJ1-1
CDR3: CASSLTRQAPANYGYTF; DNA: TGTGCCAGCAGCTTAACGCGACAGGCGCCAGCTAACTATGGCTACACCTTC; D: -; V: TRBV7-8; J: TRBJ1-2
CDR3: CASSLEQGNYGYTF; DNA: TGTGCCAGCAGTTTAGAACAGGGAAACTATGGCTACACCTTC; D: -; V: TRBV28; J: TRBJ1-2
CDR3: CASLSYTEAFF; DNA: TGTGCCAGTCTGTCTTACACTGAAGCTTTCTTT; D: -; V: TRBV5-8; J: TRBJ1-1
CDR3: CSVEGQSTDTQYF; DNA: TGCAGCGTTGAGGGACAGAGCACAGATACGCAGTATTTT; D: TRBD1; V: TRBV29-1; J: TRBJ2-3
CDR3: CASSLWTGIMNTEAFF; DNA: TGTGCCAGCAGCTTGTGGACAGGAATAATGAACACTGAAGCTTTCTTT; D: TRBD1; V: TRBV7-2; J: TRBJ1-1
CDR3: CASSLLPQTGGSSGANVLTF; DNA: TGTGCCAGCAGCTTATTGCCGCAGACAGGGGGCTCCTCTGGGGCCAACGTCCTGACTTTC; D: TRBD1; V: TRBV7-6; J: TRBJ2-6
CDR3: CASSSTDSSNYGYTF; DNA: TGTGCCAGCAGCTCCACGGACAGTTCTAACTATGGCTACACCTTC; D: -; V: TRBV7-9; J: TRBJ1-2
CDR3: CAWSVYGLAGAFGEQFF; DNA: TGTGCCTGGAGTGTCTATGGACTAGCGGGGGCTTTCGGTGAGCAGTTCTTC; D: TRBD2; V: TRBV30; J: TRBJ2-1
CDR3: CATIRNEKLFF; DNA: TGTGCCACCATCCGTAATGAAAAACTGTTTTTT; D: -; V: TRBV15; J: TRBJ1-4
CDR3: CASSTRAGAGYGYTF; DNA: TGTGCCAGCAGTACCAGGGCGGGGGCAGGTTATGGCTACACCTTC; D: -; V: TRBV28; J: TRBJ1-2
CDR3: CASSPGTTSGRGTGELFF; DNA: TGTGCCAGCAGTCCGGGGACTACTAGCGGGAGGGGCACCGGGGAGCTGTTTTTT; D: TRBD2; V: TRBV4-2; J: TRBJ2-2
CDR3: CASSLARMQEHF; DNA: TGTGCCAGCAGCTTGGCTCGGATGCAGGAGCATTTT; D: -; V: TRBV5-8; J: TRBJ1-5
CDR3: CASSQVGAGTRREVRQYF; DNA: TGCGCCAGCAGCCAAGTTGGCGCCGGGACTAGGAGAGAGGTACGGCAGTATTTT; D: TRBD2; V: TRBV4-1; J: TRBJ2-3
CDR3: CASSETSIADTQYF; DNA: TGTGCCAGTAGTGAGACTAGTATCGCAGATACGCAGTATTTT; D: -; V: TRBV19; J: TRBJ2-3
CDR3: CASSSRQETQYF; DNA: TGTGCCAGCAGCTCCCGCCAAGAGACCCAGTACTTC; D: -; V: TRBV7-2; J: TRBJ2-5
CDR3: CASSLLPVTQVHEQYF; DNA: TGTGCCAGCAGTTTATTACCTGTAACACAGGTCCACGAGCAGTACTTC; D: -; V: TRBV27; J: TRBJ2-7
CDR3: CASSPMEGYEQYF; DNA: TGTGCCAGCAGCCCTATGGAGGGATACGAGCAGTACTTC; D: -; V: TRBV7-9; J: TRBJ2-7
CDR3: CASSPQKVSGGAADTQYF; DNA: TGTGCCAGCAGCCCCCAAAAGGTTTCAGGGGGCGCCGCGGATACGCAGTATTTT; D: TRBD1; V: TRBV7-2; J: TRBJ2-3